The rows below give T cell receptor beta chains drawn from one sample of a study of blood T cell repertoires in COVID-19. Profiled with immunoSEQ multiplex PCR; TCRdb holds only in-frame clones, not every one. The sample gives around 220,000 clones, around 80% of which show up once; 20% is in the top ten. The sequencing sample was made of peripheral blood. The receptors were gathered from a man aged 25-45 years with active or convalescent COVID-19. The CDR3 runs from the conserved cysteine through the conserved F or W. D genes are given only for firm matches. Size tells how often a clone was seen (once, few, many) or the class of an expanded clone, and some rows leave it out.

>-|15|-|TRBJ2-2|TRBV5-8
TGTGCCAGCAGCCGCGGGACAGTAAACACCGGGGAGCTGTTTTTT
CASSRGTVNTGELFF
>TRBD1|14|-|TRBJ1-1|TRBV30
TGTGCCTGGTACCGGGACAGCAAGAACACTGAAGCTTTCTTT
CAWYRDSKNTEAFF
>-|15|-|TRBJ2-5|TRBV21-1
TGTGCCAGCATCCCTGGGCCAGCCCGACAAGAGACCCAGTACTTC
CASIPGPARQETQYF
>-|12|few|TRBJ2-7|TRBV6-5
TGTGCCAGCACCAGAGAGGGATACGAGCAGTACTTC
CASTREGYEQYF
>TRBD2|15|-|TRBJ2-5|TRBV28
TGTGCCACCCTCGAGGTAGCGGGGGGGTGGGAGACCCAGTACTTC
CATLEVAGGWETQYF
>TRBD1|17|-|TRBJ2-7|TRBV28
TGTGCCAGCAGTCCCACCGTATCAGACAGGGATCCCTACGAGCAGTACTTC
CASSPTVSDRDPYEQYF
>-|16|many|TRBJ2-6|TRBV27
TGTGCCAGCAGTTCCGCGTGGGGCTTCGGGGCCAACGTCCTGACTTTC
CASSSAWGFGANVLTF
>-|13|-|TRBJ1-1|TRBV24-1
TGTGCCACCAGTGAGACAGAAAGGACTGAAGCTTTCTTT
CATSETERTEAFF
>-|17|-|TRBJ2-3|TRBV28
TGTGCCAGCAACAGTGGGGTCCTTAGGGGTCACACAGATACGCAGTATTTT
CASNSGVLRGHTDTQYF
>-|14|-|TRBJ2-3|TRBV24-1
TGTGCCACCAGAGGAATGGCGCTAGCAGATACGCAGTATTTT
CATRGMALADTQYF
>TRBD1|14|few|TRBJ2-3|TRBV18
TGTGCCAGCTCCCCTAGACAGGGCTCAGATACGCAGTATTTT
CASSPRQGSDTQYF
>-|15|-|TRBJ1-5|TRBV30
TGTGCCTGGAGTGTACTGGGAGATAGCAATCAGCCCCAGCATTTT
CAWSVLGDSNQPQHF
>-|12|-|TRBJ1-1|TRBV5-1
TGCGCCAGCAGCACCGACACAGGTGAAGCTTTCTTT
CASSTDTGEAFF
>TRBD2|15|-|TRBJ2-7|TRBV11-2
TGTGCCAGCAGCCCCCCGGGGGGAGCTACCTACGAGCAGTACTTC
CASSPPGGATYEQYF
>TRBD2|15|-|TRBJ2-1|TRBV13
TGTGCCAGCAGCTCGGGACTAGCGGGAGGGAATGAGCAGTTCTTC
CASSSGLAGGNEQFF
>TRBD2|14|-|TRBJ2-3|TRBV10-2
TGCGCCAGCAGGCAAACGGGGGGGTGGGATACGCAGTATTTT
CASRQTGGWDTQYF
>-|17|once|TRBJ2-1|TRBV7-2
TGTGCCAGCAGCCCGTTCTTTTCCAGGGCCAATTACAATGAGCAGTTCTTC
CASSPFFSRANYNEQFF
>-|14|-|TRBJ1-3|TRBV6-5
TGTGCCAGCAGCTCAGGGATCGCGGGGAACACCATATATTTT
CASSSGIAGNTIYF
>-|13|-|TRBJ1-1|TRBV12-3/TRBV12-4
TGTGCCAGCAGTTTAGGCAGGGGATTCGGAGCTTTCTTT
CASSLGRGFGAFF
>-|14|-|TRBJ1-4|TRBV28
TGTGCCAGCCGCCGGGGGGGGACTAATGAAAAACTGTTTTTT
CASRRGGTNEKLFF
>-|11|-|TRBJ2-7|TRBV25-1
TGTGCCAGCAGTGAATCCGGCGAGCAGTACTTC
CASSESGEQYF
>TRBD2|14|-|TRBJ2-1|TRBV29-1
TGCAGCGTTGGAGAGCGGGGAGGAATGAGGGAGCAGTTCTTC
CSVGERGGMREQFF
>-|15|-|TRBJ2-1|TRBV5-1
TGCGCCAGCAGCTTGGCGGACTCCGGGCACAATGAGCAGTTCTTC
CASSLADSGHNEQFF
>-|13|once|TRBJ1-6|TRBV28
TGTGCCAGCAGCAGGGATTATAATTCACCCCTCCACTTT
CASSRDYNSPLHF
>TRBD2|18|-|TRBJ2-7|TRBV6-1
TGTGCCAGCAGTGAACTATGGCGGGGGGGGACCGAGTACTACGAGCAGTACTTC
CASSELWRGGTEYYEQYF
>TRBD2|13|few|TRBJ2-1|TRBV18
TGTGCCAGCTCGACTAGCGGGCCGAATGAGCAGTTCTTC
CASSTSGPNEQFF
>TRBD1|12|-|TRBJ1-5|TRBV28
TGTGCCCACAGGGGTCTAGATCAGCCCCAGCATTTT
CAHRGLDQPQHF
>TRBD1|14|few|TRBJ2-3|TRBV4-1
TGCGCCAGCAGCCCGGGACAGGGTACAGATACGCAGTATTTT
CASSPGQGTDTQYF
>-|15|-|TRBJ2-2|TRBV4-3
TGCGCCAGCAGCCATGCGGGGACGAACACCGGGGAGCTGTTTTTT
CASSHAGTNTGELFF
>TRBD1|13|-|TRBJ1-1|TRBV12-3/TRBV12-4
TGTGCCAGCAGGCGGACAGGGCGGACTGAAGCTTTCTTT
CASRRTGRTEAFF
>-|15|-|TRBJ1-5|TRBV6-5
TGTGCCAGCAGTTACTCGAGGCGTGGCTCTCAGCCCCAGCATTTT
CASSYSRRGSQPQHF
>TRBD1|14|once|TRBJ1-2|TRBV7-8
TGTGCCAGCAGCGGGGGAGACAGGGACTATGGCTACACCTTC
CASSGGDRDYGYTF
>TRBD2|15|few|TRBJ2-1|TRBV24-1
TGTGCCACCCGACCCGGGACTAGCGGCTCCAATGAGCAGTTCTTC
CATRPGTSGSNEQFF
>TRBD1|17|-|TRBJ2-6|TRBV3-1/TRBV3-2
TGTGCCAGCAGCTCCGGGACAGGCGGCTCTGGGGCCAACGTCCTGACTTTC
CASSSGTGGSGANVLTF
>-|14|once|TRBJ1-5|TRBV6-2/TRBV6-3
TGTGCCAGCAGTTACGTGACAGGAAATCAGCCCCAGCATTTT
CASSYVTGNQPQHF
>TRBD2|14|-|TRBJ2-5|TRBV30
TGTGCCTGGGACCGGGGGGGCCAAGGGGAGACCCAGTACTTC
CAWDRGGQGETQYF
>-|12|-|TRBJ1-3|TRBV29-1
TGCAGCGTTGAAGATATAGGGAGGGCCATATATTTT
CSVEDIGRAIYF
>-|11|-|TRBJ2-7|TRBV3-1/TRBV3-2
TGTGCCAGCAGAACAGGAATCGAGCAGTACTTC
CASRTGIEQYF
>-|15|few|TRBJ2-7|TRBV5-6
TGTGCCAGCTACAACAGGGAAGGGCTGGGTAGAGAGCAGTACTTC
CASYNREGLGREQYF
>-|13|-|TRBJ2-2|TRBV27
TGTGCCAGCAGGGGGCGCGCCACCGGGGAGCTGTTTTTT
CASRGRATGELFF
>TRBD1|17|-|TRBJ2-7|TRBV7-6
TGTGCCAGCAGCTCGTCTAAGGGGACAGGGGTGACCTACGAGCAGTACTTC
CASSSSKGTGVTYEQYF
>TRBD1|13|-|TRBJ2-5|TRBV5-1
TGCGCCAGCGTACCCTACAGGGGTGAGACCCAGTACTTC
CASVPYRGETQYF
>-|15|-|TRBJ2-7|TRBV19
TGTGCCAGTAGTATGTTGGGGGGGGCGGACCACGAGCAGTACTTC
CASSMLGGADHEQYF
>-|15|once|TRBJ1-1|TRBV18
TGTGCCAGCTCACCACAATGGGGGGTGGACACTGAAGCTTTCTTT
CASSPQWGVDTEAFF
>-|13|-|TRBJ2-1|TRBV29-1
TGCAGCGTGATAAGGACAGATTACAATGAGCAGTTCTTC
CSVIRTDYNEQFF
>-|15|-|TRBJ2-7|TRBV25-1
TGTGCCAGCAGTGGAACTCCCGGGGTGTCCTACGAGCAGTACTTC
CASSGTPGVSYEQYF
>-|14|-|TRBJ1-1|TRBV3-1/TRBV3-2
TGTGCCAGCAGCCAAGATGTCCGGACAGCTGAAGCTTTCTTT
CASSQDVRTAEAFF
>TRBD1|13|-|TRBJ1-2|TRBV30
TGTGCCTGGACCATGACAGGGCGCTATGGCTACACCTTC
CAWTMTGRYGYTF
>-|15|-|TRBJ2-1|TRBV5-1
TGCGCCAGCAGATTGGGGCAGGGAACCTACAATGAGCAGTTCTTC
CASRLGQGTYNEQFF
>-|14|-|TRBJ1-2|TRBV11-2
TGTGCCAGCAGCTTAGACAAGACGGGGGTTGGCTACACCTTC
CASSLDKTGVGYTF
>-|13|few|TRBJ2-7|TRBV11-2
TGTGCCAGCAGCCCGGGGACAAATTACGAGCAGTACTTC
CASSPGTNYEQYF
>TRBD2|14|-|TRBJ2-5|TRBV7-3
TGTGCCAGCAGCTTAATGGGGGGGTACGAGACCCAGTACTTC
CASSLMGGYETQYF
>-|16|-|TRBJ2-4|TRBV27
TGTGCCAGCAGCCCGAGACTAGTACTAGCCAAAAACATTCAGTACTTC
CASSPRLVLAKNIQYF